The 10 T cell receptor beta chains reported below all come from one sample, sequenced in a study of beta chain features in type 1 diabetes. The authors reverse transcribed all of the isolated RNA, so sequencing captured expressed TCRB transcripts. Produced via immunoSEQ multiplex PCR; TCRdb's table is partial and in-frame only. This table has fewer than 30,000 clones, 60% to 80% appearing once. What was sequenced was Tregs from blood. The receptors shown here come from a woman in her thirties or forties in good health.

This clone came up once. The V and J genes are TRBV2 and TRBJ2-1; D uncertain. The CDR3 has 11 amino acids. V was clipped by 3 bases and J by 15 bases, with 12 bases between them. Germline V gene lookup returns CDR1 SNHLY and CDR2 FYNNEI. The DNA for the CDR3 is TGTGCCAGCAGTGATGGCAGGTGGCCGTTCTTC. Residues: CASSDGRWPFF.

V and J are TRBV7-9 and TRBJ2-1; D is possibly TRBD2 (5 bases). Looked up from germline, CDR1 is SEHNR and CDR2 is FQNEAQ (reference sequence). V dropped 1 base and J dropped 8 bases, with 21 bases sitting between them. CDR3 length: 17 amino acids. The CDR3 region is CASSLGVSGSGIHEQFF. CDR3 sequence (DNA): TGTGCCAGCAGCTTAGGGGTAAGCGGCTCGGGTATCCATGAGCAGTTCTTC.

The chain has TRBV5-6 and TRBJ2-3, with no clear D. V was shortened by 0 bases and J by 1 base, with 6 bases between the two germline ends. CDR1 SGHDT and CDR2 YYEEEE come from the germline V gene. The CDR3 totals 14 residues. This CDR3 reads CASSLDYGTDTQYF. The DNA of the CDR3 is TGTGCCAGCAGCTTGGACTATGGCACAGATACGCAGTATTTT.

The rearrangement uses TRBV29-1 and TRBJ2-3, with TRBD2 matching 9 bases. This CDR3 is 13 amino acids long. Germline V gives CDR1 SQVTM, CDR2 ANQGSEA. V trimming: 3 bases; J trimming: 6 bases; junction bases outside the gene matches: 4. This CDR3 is CSVDFAGGDTQYF. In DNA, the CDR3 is TGCAGCGTTGATTTCGCGGGGGGGGATACGCAGTATTTT.

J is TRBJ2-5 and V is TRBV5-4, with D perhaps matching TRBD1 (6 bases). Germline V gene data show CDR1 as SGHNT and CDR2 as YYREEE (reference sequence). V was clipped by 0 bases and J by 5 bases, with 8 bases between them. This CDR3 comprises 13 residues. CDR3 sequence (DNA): TGTGCCAGCAGCTTGGCAGGGGCTGAGACCCAGTACTTC. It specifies CASSLAGAETQYF.

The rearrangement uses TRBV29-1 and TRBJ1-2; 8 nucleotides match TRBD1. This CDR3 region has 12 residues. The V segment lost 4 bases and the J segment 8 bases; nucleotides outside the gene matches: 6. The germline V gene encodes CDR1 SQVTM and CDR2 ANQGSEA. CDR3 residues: CSVVGQGGGYTF. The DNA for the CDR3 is TGCAGCGTTGTAGGACAGGGAGGAGGCTACACCTTC.

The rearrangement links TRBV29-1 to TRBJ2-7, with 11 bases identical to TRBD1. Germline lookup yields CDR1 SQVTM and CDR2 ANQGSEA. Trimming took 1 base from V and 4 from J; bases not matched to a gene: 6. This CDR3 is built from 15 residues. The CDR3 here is CSVEGTGTGGYEQYF. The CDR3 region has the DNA TGCAGCGTTGAAGGAACCGGGACAGGGGGGTACGAGCAGTACTTC.

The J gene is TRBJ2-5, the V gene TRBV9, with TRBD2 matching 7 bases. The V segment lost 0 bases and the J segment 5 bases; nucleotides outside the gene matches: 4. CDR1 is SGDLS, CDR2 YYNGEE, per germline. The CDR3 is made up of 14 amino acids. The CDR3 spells CASSVGSGGETQYF. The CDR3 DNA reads TGTGCCAGCAGCGTAGGCTCCGGGGGGGAGACCCAGTACTTC.

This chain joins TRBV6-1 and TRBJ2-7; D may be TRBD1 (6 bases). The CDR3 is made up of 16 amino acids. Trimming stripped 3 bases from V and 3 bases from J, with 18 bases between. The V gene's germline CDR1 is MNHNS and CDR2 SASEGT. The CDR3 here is CASSDKTGTLFYEQYF. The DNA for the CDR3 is TGTGCCAGCAGTGACAAAACAGGGACCCTTTTCTACGAGCAGTACTTC.

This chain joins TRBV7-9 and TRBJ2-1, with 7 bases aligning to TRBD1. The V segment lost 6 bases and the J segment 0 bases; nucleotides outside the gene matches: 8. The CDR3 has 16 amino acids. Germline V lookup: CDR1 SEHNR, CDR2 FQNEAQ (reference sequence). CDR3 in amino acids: CASSRTGGVSYNEQFF. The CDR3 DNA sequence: TGTGCCAGCAGTCGGACAGGTGGAGTCTCCTACAATGAGCAGTTCTTC.